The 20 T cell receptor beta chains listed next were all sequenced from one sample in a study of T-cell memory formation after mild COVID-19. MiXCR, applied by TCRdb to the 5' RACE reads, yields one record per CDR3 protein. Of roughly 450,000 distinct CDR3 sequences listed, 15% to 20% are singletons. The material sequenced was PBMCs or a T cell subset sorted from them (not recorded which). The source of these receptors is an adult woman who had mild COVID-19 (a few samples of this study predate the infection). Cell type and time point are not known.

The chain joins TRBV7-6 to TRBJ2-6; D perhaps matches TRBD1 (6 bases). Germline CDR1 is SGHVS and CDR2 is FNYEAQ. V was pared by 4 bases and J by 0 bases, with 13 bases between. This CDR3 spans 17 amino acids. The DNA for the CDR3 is TGTGCCAGCAGCTCAGGGGTAGCCTCCTCTGGGGCCAACGTCCTGACTTTC. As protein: CASSSGVASSGANVLTF.

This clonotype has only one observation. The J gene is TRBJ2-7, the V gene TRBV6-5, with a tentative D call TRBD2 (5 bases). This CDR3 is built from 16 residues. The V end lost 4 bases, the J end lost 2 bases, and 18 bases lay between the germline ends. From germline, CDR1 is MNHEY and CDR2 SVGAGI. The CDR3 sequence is CASSSYPLVPPYEQYF. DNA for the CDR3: TGTGCCAGCAGTTCTTATCCACTAGTGCCGCCCTACGAGCAGTACTTC.

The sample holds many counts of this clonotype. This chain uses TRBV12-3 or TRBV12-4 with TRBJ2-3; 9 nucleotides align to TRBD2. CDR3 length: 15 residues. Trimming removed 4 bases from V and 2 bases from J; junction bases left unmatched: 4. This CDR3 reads CASSSAGGVTDTQYF. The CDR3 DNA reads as TGTGCCAGCAGTTCAGCGGGGGGCGTCACAGATACGCAGTATTTT.

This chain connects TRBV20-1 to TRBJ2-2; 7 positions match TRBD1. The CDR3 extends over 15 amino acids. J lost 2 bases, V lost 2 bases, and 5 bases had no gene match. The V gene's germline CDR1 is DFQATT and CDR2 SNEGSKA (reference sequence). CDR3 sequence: CSARPGQQNTGELFF. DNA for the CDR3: TGCAGTGCTAGACCGGGACAGCAAAACACCGGGGAGCTGTTTTTT.

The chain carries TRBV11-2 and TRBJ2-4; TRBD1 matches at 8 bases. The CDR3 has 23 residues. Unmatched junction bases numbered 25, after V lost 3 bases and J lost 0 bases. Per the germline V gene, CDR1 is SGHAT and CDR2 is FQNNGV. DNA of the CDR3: TGTGCCAGCAGCTTCCCCCGGACAGGGCGTAACCCCGGCGGGATACTAGCCAAAAACATTCAGTACTTC. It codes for CASSFPRTGRNPGGILAKNIQYF.

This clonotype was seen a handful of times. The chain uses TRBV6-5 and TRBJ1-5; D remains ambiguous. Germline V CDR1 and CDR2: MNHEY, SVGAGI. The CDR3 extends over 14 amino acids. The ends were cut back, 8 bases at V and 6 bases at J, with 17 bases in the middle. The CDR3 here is CASSATQSSQPQHF. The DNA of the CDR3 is TGTGCCAGCTCGGCCACCCAAAGTAGTCAGCCCCAGCATTTT.

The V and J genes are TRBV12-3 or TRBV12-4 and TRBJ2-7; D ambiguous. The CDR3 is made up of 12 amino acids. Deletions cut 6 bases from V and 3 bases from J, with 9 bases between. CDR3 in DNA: TGTGCCAGCAGCCCAACGAACTACGAGCAGTACTTC. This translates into CASSPTNYEQYF.

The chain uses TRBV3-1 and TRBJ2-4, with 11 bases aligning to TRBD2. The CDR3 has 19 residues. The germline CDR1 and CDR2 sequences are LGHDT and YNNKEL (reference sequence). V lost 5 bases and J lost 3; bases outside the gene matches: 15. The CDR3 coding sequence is TGTGCCAGCAGCGGATACCGCATAGCGGGAGGGAGCGGCAAAAACATTCAGTACTTC. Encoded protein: CASSGYRIAGGSGKNIQYF.

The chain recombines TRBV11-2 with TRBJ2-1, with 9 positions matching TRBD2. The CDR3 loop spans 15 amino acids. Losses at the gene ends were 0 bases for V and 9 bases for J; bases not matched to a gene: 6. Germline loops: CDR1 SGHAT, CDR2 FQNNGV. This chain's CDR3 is CASSLEPSGMGEQFF. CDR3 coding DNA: TGTGCCAGCAGCTTAGAGCCTAGCGGGATGGGTGAGCAGTTCTTC. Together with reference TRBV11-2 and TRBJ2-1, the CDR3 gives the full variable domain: EAGVAQSPRYKIIEKRQSVAFWCNPISGHATLYWYQQILGQGPKLLIQFQNNGVVDDSQLPKDRFSAERLKGVDSTLKIQPAKLEDSAVYLCASSLEPSGMGEQFFGPGTRLTVL.

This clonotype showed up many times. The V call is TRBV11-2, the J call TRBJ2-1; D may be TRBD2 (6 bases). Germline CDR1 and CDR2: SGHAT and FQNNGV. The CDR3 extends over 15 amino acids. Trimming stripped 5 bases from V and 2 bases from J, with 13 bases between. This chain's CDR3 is CASSLSGRTYNEQFF. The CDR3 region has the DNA TGTGCCAGCAGCCTCAGCGGGCGGACCTACAATGAGCAGTTCTTC.

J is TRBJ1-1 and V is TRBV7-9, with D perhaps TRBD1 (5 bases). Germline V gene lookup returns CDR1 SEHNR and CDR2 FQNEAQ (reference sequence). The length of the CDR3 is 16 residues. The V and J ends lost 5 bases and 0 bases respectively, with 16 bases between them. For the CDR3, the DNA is TGTGCCAGCAGCCCAAGTCGGGGGACGGTGAACACTGAAGCTTTCTTT. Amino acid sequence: CASSPSRGTVNTEAFF.

The CDR3 DNA reads as TGTGCCTGGAGTGGATGGCGATCCGACGAGCAGTACTTC. Translated, it gives CAWSGWRSDEQYF. The chain joins TRBV30 to TRBJ2-7; D remains ambiguous. This CDR3 has 13 amino acids. The germline CDR1 and CDR2 sequences are GTSNPN and SVGIG (reference sequence). V was pared by 1 base and J by 5 bases, with 12 bases between. The full variable domain, its missing parts supplied by reference TRBV30 and TRBJ2-7, is SQTIHQWPATLVQPVGSPLSLECTVEGTSNPNLYWYRQAAGRGLQLLFYSVGIGQISSEVPQNLSASRPQDRQFILSSKKLLLSDSGFYLCAWSGWRSDEQYFGPGTRLTVT.

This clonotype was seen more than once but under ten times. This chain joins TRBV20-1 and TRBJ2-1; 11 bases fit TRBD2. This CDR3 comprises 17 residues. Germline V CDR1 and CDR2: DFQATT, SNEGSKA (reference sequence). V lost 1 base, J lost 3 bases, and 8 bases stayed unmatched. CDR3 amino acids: CSARGLQTSGIYNEQFF. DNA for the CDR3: TGCAGTGCTAGAGGACTTCAGACTAGCGGGATCTACAATGAGCAGTTCTTC.

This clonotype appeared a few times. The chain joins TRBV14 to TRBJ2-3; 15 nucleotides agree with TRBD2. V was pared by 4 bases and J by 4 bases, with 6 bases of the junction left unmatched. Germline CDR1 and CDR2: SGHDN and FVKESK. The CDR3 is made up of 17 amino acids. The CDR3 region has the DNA TGTGCCAGCAGCCGCCTGGGACTAGCGGGAGGTTCAGATACGCAGTATTTT. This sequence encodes CASSRLGLAGGSDTQYF.

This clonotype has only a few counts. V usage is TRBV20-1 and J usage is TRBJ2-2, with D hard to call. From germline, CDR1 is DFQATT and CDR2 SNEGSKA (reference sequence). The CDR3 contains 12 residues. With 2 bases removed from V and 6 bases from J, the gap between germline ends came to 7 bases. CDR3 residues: CSARTGPGELFF. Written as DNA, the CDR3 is TGCAGTGCTAGAACCGGGCCCGGGGAGCTGTTTTTT.

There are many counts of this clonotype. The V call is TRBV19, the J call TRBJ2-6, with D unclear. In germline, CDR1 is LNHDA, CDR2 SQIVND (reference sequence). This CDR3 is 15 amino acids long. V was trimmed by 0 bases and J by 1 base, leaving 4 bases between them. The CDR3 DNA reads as TGTGCCAGTAGTATAGACGTATCTGGGGCCAACGTCCTGACTTTC. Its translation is CASSIDVSGANVLTF.

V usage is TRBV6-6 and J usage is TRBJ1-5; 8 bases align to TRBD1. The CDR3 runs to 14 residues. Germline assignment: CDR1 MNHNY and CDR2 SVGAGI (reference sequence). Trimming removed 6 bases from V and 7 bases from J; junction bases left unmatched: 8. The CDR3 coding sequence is TGTGCCAGCAGAGATGGACAGGGAGGACAGCCCCAGCATTTT. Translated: CASRDGQGGQPQHF.

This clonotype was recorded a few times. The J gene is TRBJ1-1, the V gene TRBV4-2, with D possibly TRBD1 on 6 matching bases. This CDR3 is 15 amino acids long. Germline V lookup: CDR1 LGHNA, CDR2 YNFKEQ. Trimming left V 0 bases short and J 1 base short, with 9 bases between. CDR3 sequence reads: CASSQDAQGNTEAFF. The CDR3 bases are TGTGCCAGCAGCCAAGATGCACAGGGGAACACTGAAGCTTTCTTT.

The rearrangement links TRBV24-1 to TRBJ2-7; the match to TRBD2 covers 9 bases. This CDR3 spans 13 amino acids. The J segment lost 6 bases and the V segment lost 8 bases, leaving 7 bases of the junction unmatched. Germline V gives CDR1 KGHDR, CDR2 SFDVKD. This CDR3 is CATMAAGGAEQYF. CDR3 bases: TGTGCCACCATGGCAGCGGGAGGAGCCGAGCAGTACTTC.

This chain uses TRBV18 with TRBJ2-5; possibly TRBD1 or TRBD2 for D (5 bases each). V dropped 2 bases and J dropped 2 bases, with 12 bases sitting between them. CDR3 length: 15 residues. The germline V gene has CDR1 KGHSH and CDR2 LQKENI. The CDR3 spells CASSPERTRQETQYF. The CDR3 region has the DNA TGTGCCAGCTCACCAGAGCGGACAAGACAAGAGACCCAGTACTTC.